This TCR beta chain was sequenced during a study of blood T cell repertoires in COVID-19. Study background: The study drew acute and convalescent COVID-19 samples from the United States, Italy and Spain. From T cells, B-cell-depleted T cells, or PBMCs came the material, which was cDNA or gDNA.

Authors' analysis steps: From reference gene primer amplification, estimates of nucleated cell counts were derived. Repertoires were generated with immunoSEQ multiplex PCR, while TCRdb's copy carries only in-frame clones and drops some. The DNA was the basis for D and trimming; V, J and clone size are from that table. This table has over 250,000 clones, 85% to 90% appearing once. The CDR3 runs to 12 residues. J was trimmed by 11 bases and V by 3 bases; bases with no gene match: 6. CDR1 is KGHDR and CDR2 is SFDVKD in the germline V gene. The genes are TRBV24-1 and TRBJ2-7, with TRBD2 matching 7 bases. This sequence originates from a woman in her forties who had recovered from COVID-19. Sequencing used peripheral blood. The DNA for the CDR3 is TGTGCCACCAGTGATGGACTAGGTTGGGAGTACTTC. It codes for CATSDGLGWEYF.